This paragraph covers one T cell receptor beta chain sequence. The antigen remains undetermined. This CDR3 has 14 amino acids. V lost 5 bases to trimming and J lost 1 base, with 8 bases between them. Germline loops: CDR1 KGHSH, CDR2 LQKENI. Method: immunoSEQ multiplex PCR; TCRdb's copy keeps in-frame clones and lacks some. Here the sample spans 35,000 or so clones, 74% being singletons. This entry is derived from a study of immune evolution from preneoplasia to lung adenocarcinoma. Findings and caveats of the study: Later-stage lesions appeared to have more T cells, more diversity, less clonality.

H&E slides confirmed each diagnosis, reviewed by two pathologists independently. This TCR came from a person aged 55 to 75 with lung adenocarcinoma. The chain couples TRBV18 to TRBJ2-2; D call uncertain. Sequencing was done on a sample of FFPE invasive lung adenocarcinoma tissue. The CDR3 nucleotides are TGTGCCAGCTCAAGGGCAGGGAACACCGGGGAGCTGTTTTTT. It codes for CASSRAGNTGELFF.